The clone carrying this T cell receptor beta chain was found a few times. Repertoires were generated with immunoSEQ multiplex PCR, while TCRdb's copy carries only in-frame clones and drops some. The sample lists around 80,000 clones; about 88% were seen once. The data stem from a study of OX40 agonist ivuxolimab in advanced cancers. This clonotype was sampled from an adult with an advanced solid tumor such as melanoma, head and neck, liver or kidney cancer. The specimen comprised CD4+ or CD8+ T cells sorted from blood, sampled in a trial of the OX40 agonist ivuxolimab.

The CDR3 DNA sequence: TGTGCCAGCAGCTCCATGATGCCAGGGGCTAGGGAGCAGTACTTC. Encoded protein: CASSSMMPGAREQYF. This chain uses TRBV14 with TRBJ2-7, with D tentatively TRBD1 (6 bases). The CDR3 covers 15 residues. Looked up from germline, CDR1 is SGHDN and CDR2 is FVKESK. Trimming left V 5 bases short and J 7 bases short, with 21 bases between. Based on the CDR3 plus reference TRBV14 and TRBJ2-7, the full variable domain is EAGVTQFPSHSVIEKGQTVTLRCDPISGHDNLYWYRRVMGKEIKFLLHFVKESKQDESGMPNNRFLAERTGGTYSTLKVQPAELEDSGVYFCASSSMMPGAREQYFGPGTRLTVT.